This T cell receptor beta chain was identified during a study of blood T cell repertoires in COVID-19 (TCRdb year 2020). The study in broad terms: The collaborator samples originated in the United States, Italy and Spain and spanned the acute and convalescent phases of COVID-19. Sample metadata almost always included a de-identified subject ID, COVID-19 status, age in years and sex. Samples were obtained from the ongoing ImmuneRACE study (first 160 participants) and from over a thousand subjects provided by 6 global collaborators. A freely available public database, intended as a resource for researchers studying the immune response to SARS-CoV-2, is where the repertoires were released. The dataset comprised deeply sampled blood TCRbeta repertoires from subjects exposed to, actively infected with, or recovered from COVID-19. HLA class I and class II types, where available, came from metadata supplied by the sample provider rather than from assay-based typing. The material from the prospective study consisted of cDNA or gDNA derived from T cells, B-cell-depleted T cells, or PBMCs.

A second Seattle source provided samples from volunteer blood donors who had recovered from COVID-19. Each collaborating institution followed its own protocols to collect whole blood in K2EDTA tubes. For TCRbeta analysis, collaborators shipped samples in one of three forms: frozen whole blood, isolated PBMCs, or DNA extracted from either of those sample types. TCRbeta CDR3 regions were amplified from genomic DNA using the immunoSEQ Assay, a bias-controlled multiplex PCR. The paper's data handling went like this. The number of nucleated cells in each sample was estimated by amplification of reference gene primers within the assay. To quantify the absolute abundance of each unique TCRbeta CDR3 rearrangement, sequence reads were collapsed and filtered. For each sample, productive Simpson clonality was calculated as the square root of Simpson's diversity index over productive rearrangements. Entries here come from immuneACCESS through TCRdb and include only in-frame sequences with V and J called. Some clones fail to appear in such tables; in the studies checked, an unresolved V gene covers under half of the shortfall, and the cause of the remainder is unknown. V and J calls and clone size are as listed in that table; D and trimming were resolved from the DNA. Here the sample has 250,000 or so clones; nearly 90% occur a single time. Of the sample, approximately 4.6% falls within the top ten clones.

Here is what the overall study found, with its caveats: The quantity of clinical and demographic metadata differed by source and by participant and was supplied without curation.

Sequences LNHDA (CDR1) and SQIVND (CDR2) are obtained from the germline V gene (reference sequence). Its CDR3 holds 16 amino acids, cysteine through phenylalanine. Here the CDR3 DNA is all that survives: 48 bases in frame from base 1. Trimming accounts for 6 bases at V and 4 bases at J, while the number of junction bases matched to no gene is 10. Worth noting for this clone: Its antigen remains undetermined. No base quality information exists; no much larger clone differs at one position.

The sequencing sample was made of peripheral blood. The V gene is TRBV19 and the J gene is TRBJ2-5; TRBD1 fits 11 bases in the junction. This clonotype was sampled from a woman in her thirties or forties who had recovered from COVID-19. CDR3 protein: CASSTGQGANGETQYF. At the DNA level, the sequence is TGTGCCAGTAGCACCGGACAGGGGGCGAACGGAGAGACCCAGTACTTC. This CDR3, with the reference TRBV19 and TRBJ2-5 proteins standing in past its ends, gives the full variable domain DGGITQSPKYLFRKEGQNVTLSCEQNLNHDAMYWYRQDPGQGLRLIYYSQIVNDFQKGDIAEGYSVSREKKESFPLTVTSAQKNPTAFYLCASSTGQGANGETQYFGPGTRLLVL.